These 30 T cell receptor beta chains were sequenced from one sample in a study of early T cells in non-severe SARS-CoV-2 infection. TCRdb re-called the 5' RACE reads through MiXCR, storing one row per CDR3 protein. In the table there are 70,000 to 75,000 distinct CDR3 sequences, 12% of which are singletons. Sequences were obtained from whole blood. These receptors were collected from an adult who was a healthcare worker with PCR-confirmed SARS-CoV-2 infection or an uninfected control (not recorded which).

The chain is built from TRBV12-3 or TRBV12-4 and TRBJ1-1, with D uncertain. This CDR3 comprises 14 residues. Trimming removed 3 bases at V and 0 bases at J, with 8 bases between. CDR3 nucleotide sequence: TGTGCCAGCAGTTTGGGCAGCTTGAACACTGAAGCTTTCTTT. This translates into CASSLGSLNTEAFF.

This clonotype appeared a few times. The genes are TRBV9 and TRBJ2-4; the D is unclear. The CDR3 totals 13 residues. V shed 4 bases and J shed 8 bases, with 13 bases lying between them. The V gene's germline CDR1 is SGDLS and CDR2 YYNGEE. The CDR3 loop reads CASSPLDRDIQYF. In DNA, the CDR3 is TGTGCCAGCAGCCCCCTGGATCGGGACATTCAGTACTTC.

The chain couples TRBV7-8 to TRBJ2-7; the match to TRBD2 covers 10 bases. V was clipped by 5 bases and J by 7 bases; unmatched bases: 5. This CDR3 comprises 13 residues. CDR1 SGHVS and CDR2 FQNEAQ come from the germline V gene. CDR3 in amino acids: CASSPGLAVEQYF. The CDR3 nucleotides are TGTGCCAGCAGCCCTGGACTAGCGGTGGAGCAGTACTTC.

This clonotype was found a few times. This rearrangement joins TRBV5-1 to TRBJ2-2, with 7 bases aligning to TRBD2. The CDR3 has 17 residues. V gave up 0 bases and J gave up 4 bases; unmatched junction bases: 9. The germline V gene has CDR1 SGHRS and CDR2 YFSETQ. CDR3 in DNA: TGCGCCAGCAGCTTGGGGGGACTAAACTCAGGCACCGGGGAGCTGTTTTTT. Translating it yields CASSLGGLNSGTGELFF. The whole variable domain, filled in from reference TRBV5-1 and TRBJ2-2, reads KAGVTQTPRYLIKTRGQQVTLSCSPISGHRSVSWYQQTPGQGLQFLFEYFSETQRNKGNFPGRFSGRQFSNSRSEMNVSTLELGDSALYLCASSLGGLNSGTGELFFGEGSRLTVL.

CDR3 coding DNA: TGTGCCAGCAGCTCACTGACTAGCGGAGGCCTCTACGAGCAGTACTTC. Amino acid sequence: CASSSLTSGGLYEQYF. The rearrangement links TRBV7-2 to TRBJ2-7; 9 bases match TRBD2. The V gene end was trimmed by 4 bases and the J gene end by 3 bases; junction bases not matched to a gene: 10. The CDR3 has 16 residues. Per germline, CDR1 SGHTA and CDR2 FQGNSA. The variable domain in full, with the rest retrieved from reference TRBV7-2 and TRBJ2-7, is GAGVSQSPSNKVTEKGKDVELRCDPISGHTALYWYRQSLGQGLEFLIYFQGNSAPDKSGLPSDRFSAERTGGSVSTLTIQRTQQEDSAVYLCASSSLTSGGLYEQYFGPGTRLTVT.

This clonotype appeared many times. The rearrangement uses TRBV28 and TRBJ2-7; TRBD2 aligns across 12 bases. CDR3 length: 15 residues. V shed 2 bases, J shed 5 bases, and the junction held 4 bases outside the gene matches. The germline V gene has CDR1 MDHEN and CDR2 SYDVKM. CDR3 DNA: TGTGCCAGCAGTTTACTGACTAGCGGGAGCCACGAGCAGTACTTC. Its translation: CASSLLTSGSHEQYF.

This clonotype was counted at least ten times. This chain joins TRBV5-7 and TRBJ1-1; D call uncertain. TRBV5-7 falls under the ORF class, with uncertain function. V lost 1 base, J lost 0 bases, and 7 bases lay in between. The CDR3 is 14 amino acids. The CDR3: CASSLSRVNTEAFF. CDR3 coding DNA: TGTGCCAGCAGCTTGTCTCGGGTGAACACTGAAGCTTTCTTT.

V usage is TRBV7-2 and J usage is TRBJ1-2; D uncertain. There are 14 residues in the CDR3. Germline CDR1 and CDR2: SGHTA and FQGNSA. V lost 0 bases, J lost 3 bases, and 8 bases lay in between. For the CDR3, the DNA is TGTGCCAGCAGCTTAGCAGGGCCGGACTATGGCTACACCTTC. Its translation: CASSLAGPDYGYTF. Complete variable domain (other parts from reference TRBV7-2 and TRBJ1-2): GAGVSQSPSNKVTEKGKDVELRCDPISGHTALYWYRQSLGQGLEFLIYFQGNSAPDKSGLPSDRFSAERTGGSVSTLTIQRTQQEDSAVYLCASSLAGPDYGYTFGSGTRLTVV.

The chain has TRBV4-1 and TRBJ1-5; no clear D gene. The CDR3 totals 16 residues. Germline loops: CDR1 MGHRA, CDR2 YSYEKL. V was shortened by 0 bases and J by 7 bases, with 16 bases between the two germline ends. The CDR3 DNA sequence: TGCGCCAGCAGCCAAGATGGTCCGACTTACGGACAGCCCCAGCATTTT. Its translation: CASSQDGPTYGQPQHF.

There are many counts of this clonotype. The V gene is TRBV7-2, the J gene TRBJ2-1; possibly TRBD2 for D (5 bases). Germline V CDR1 and CDR2: SGHTA, FQGNSA. The CDR3 length is 14 residues. V lost 3 bases and J 4 bases, leaving 10 bases between the germline ends. CDR3 loop: CASSFGLPYNEQFF. DNA of the CDR3: TGTGCCAGCAGCTTCGGACTCCCTTACAATGAGCAGTTCTTC.

The rearrangement joins TRBV12-3 or TRBV12-4 to TRBJ2-7; 7 bases align to TRBD1. Trimming cost V 3 bases and J 1 base; bases outside gene matches: 12. The CDR3 extends over 17 amino acids. The CDR3 loop is CASSFGDSALRSYEQYF. The CDR3 coding sequence is TGTGCCAGCAGTTTTGGGGACAGCGCTTTGAGGTCCTACGAGCAGTACTTC.

This clonotype showed up just a few times. The rearrangement joins TRBV30 to TRBJ2-2; D gene unclear. The length of the CDR3 is 10 residues. Trimming took off 7 bases at V and 5 bases at J, with 5 bases between the two ends. Germline CDR1 reads GTSNPN; CDR2 reads SVGIG (reference sequence). CDR3 nucleotide sequence: TGTGCCTCCCAGACCGGGGAGCTGTTTTTT. Encoded protein: CASQTGELFF.

This clonotype has a count of ten or more. The chain uses TRBV20-1 and TRBJ2-3; TRBD2 aligns across 7 bases. Germline V gene lookup returns CDR1 DFQATT and CDR2 SNEGSKA (reference sequence). The CDR3 has 13 amino acids. Trimming removed 3 bases from V and 4 bases from J; junction bases left unmatched: 4. CDR3 residues: CSARGGDADTQYF. The CDR3 nucleotides read TGCAGTGCTAGGGGGGGGGATGCAGATACGCAGTATTTT.

In the case of this clonotype: A much larger clone sits a single nucleotide away, making a read error possible. V is TRBV15 and J is TRBJ2-3; weak D call: TRBD1 (6 bases). The CDR3 runs to 15 residues. V dropped 5 bases and J dropped 2 bases, with 14 bases sitting between them. The germline V gene has CDR1 LNHNV and CDR2 YYDKDF (reference sequence). Here the CDR3 DNA reads TGTGCCACCAGCGCCGGGACACAAGACACAGATACGCAGTATTTT. Translating gives CATSAGTQDTDTQYF.

This clonotype showed up many times. V and J are TRBV11-2 and TRBJ2-7; 9 bases are shared with TRBD1. V dropped 7 bases and J dropped 6; count of bases not matched to a gene: 16. Germline V gene sequence: CDR1 SGHAT, CDR2 FQNNGV. The CDR3 spans 16 residues. CDR3 loop: CASTTTGGKGLSEQYF. In DNA form, the CDR3 reads TGTGCCAGCACCACTACAGGGGGCAAAGGGCTCTCCGAGCAGTACTTC.

The CDR3 loop reads CASSLRGGRETQYF. The CDR3 coding sequence is TGTGCCAGCAGCTTGAGGGGAGGGAGGGAGACCCAGTACTTC. The chain couples TRBV7-2 to TRBJ2-5, with 7 bases identical to TRBD2. The germline V gene has CDR1 SGHTA and CDR2 FQGNSA. The CDR3 has 14 amino acids. Unmatched junction bases numbered 6, after V lost 3 bases and J lost 5 bases.

In this sample, this clonotype turned up many times. The rearrangement links TRBV5-1 to TRBJ2-5; tentatively, D is TRBD2 (6 bases). Trimming removed 0 bases at V and 4 bases at J, with 10 bases between. The CDR3 totals 14 residues. CDR1 and CDR2 (germline): SGHRS, YFSETQ. The CDR3 DNA reads as TGCGCCAGCAGCTTGGACTCCGGGGGAGAGACCCAGTACTTC. It encodes CASSLDSGGETQYF. The full variable domain, rest sourced from reference TRBV5-1 and TRBJ2-5, is KAGVTQTPRYLIKTRGQQVTLSCSPISGHRSVSWYQQTPGQGLQFLFEYFSETQRNKGNFPGRFSGRQFSNSRSEMNVSTLELGDSALYLCASSLDSGGETQYFGPGTRLLVL.

This clonotype is a singleton in its sample. The chain combines TRBV6-2 or TRBV6-3 with TRBJ1-5; D is uncertain. The CDR3 contains 13 residues. V was pared by 6 bases and J by 2 bases, with 8 bases between. The germline CDR1 and CDR2 sequences are MNHEY and SVGEGT. The CDR3 protein is CASRFGGNQPQHF. CDR3 nucleotides: TGTGCCAGCAGGTTCGGGGGCAATCAGCCCCAGCATTTT.

In this sample, this clonotype turned up a few times. The chain has TRBV9 and TRBJ1-1; TRBD1 is a possible D gene (5 bases). V was clipped by 3 bases and J by 2 bases, with 14 bases between them. The CDR3 runs to 15 residues. Per germline, CDR1 SGDLS and CDR2 YYNGEE. In DNA form, the CDR3 reads TGTGCCAGCAGCGCAGCCTCAGGGATTAACACTGAAGCTTTCTTT. It encodes CASSAASGINTEAFF.

V is TRBV7-3 and J is TRBJ2-7; 9 bases are shared with TRBD1. The CDR3 runs 14 residues. Germline trimming cut 3 bases from V and 6 bases from J; bases unmatched to any gene: 6. Germline V lookup: CDR1 SGHTA, CDR2 FQGTGA. CDR3 sequence: CASSLTGGLSEQYF. The CDR3 coding sequence is TGTGCCAGCAGCTTGACAGGGGGTTTGAGCGAGCAGTACTTC.

V usage is TRBV25-1 and J usage is TRBJ2-3; 11 bases fit TRBD2. This CDR3 comprises 15 residues. J gave up 4 bases and V 6 bases, and 6 bases lay outside the gene matches. Germline assignment: CDR1 MGHDK and CDR2 SYGVNS. The CDR3 protein is CASSHGTSGSDTQYF. The CDR3 nucleotides read TGTGCCAGCAGCCACGGGACTAGCGGCTCAGATACGCAGTATTTT.

This clonotype was detected ten times or more. The rearrangement uses TRBV7-9 and TRBJ1-1; maybe TRBD1 (5 bases). The CDR3 consists of 16 residues. V dropped 5 bases and J dropped 3 bases, with 19 bases sitting between them. CDR1 is SEHNR and CDR2 is FQNEAQ in the germline V gene (reference sequence). DNA for the CDR3: TGTGCCAGCAGCATGCGGGGAGGAAGAGGGGACACTGAAGCTTTCTTT. It codes for CASSMRGGRGDTEAFF.

This chain connects TRBV28 to TRBJ2-3; tentative D call: TRBD1 (6 bases). This CDR3 is 13 amino acids long. The germline gives CDR1 MDHEN, CDR2 SYDVKM. V was clipped by 2 bases and J by 8 bases, with 11 bases between them. CDR3 sequence reads: CASSLPDRPTQYF. CDR3 bases: TGTGCCAGCAGTTTACCGGACAGACCTACGCAGTATTTT.

This clonotype has ten or more counts. The CDR3 loop is CASSLGLAGREQYF. DNA of the CDR3: TGTGCCAGCAGCCTGGGACTAGCGGGACGCGAGCAGTACTTC. This sequence joins TRBV5-4 and TRBJ2-7; 13 bases line up with TRBD2. V was pared by 4 bases and J by 6 bases, with 4 bases of the junction left unmatched. Germline values: CDR1 SGHNT, CDR2 YYREEE (reference sequence). The CDR3 contains 14 residues.

This clonotype was observed a few times. The genes are TRBV27 and TRBJ1-5, with D unresolved. V was cut by 5 bases and J by 7 bases, with 15 bases left in between. The CDR3 spans 14 residues. Germline CDR1 reads MNHEY; CDR2 reads SMNVEV (reference sequence). CDR3 sequence reads: CASSPGSPLQPQHF. In DNA, the CDR3 is TGTGCCAGCAGTCCGGGCTCCCCTCTGCAGCCCCAGCATTTT.

The chain combines TRBV15 with TRBJ2-7, with TRBD2 as a possible D gene (5 bases). The V end lost 1 base, the J end lost 5 bases, and 9 bases lay between the germline ends. Germline-derived CDR1 and CDR2 are LNHNV and YYDKDF (reference sequence). The CDR3 runs 13 residues. The CDR3 DNA follows: TGTGCCACCAGCAGAGGGGGTAGCGACGAGCAGTACTTC. Translation gives CATSRGGSDEQYF.

The J gene is TRBJ2-1, the V gene TRBV25-1, with 8 bases matching TRBD2. The CDR3 has 15 amino acids. V lost 0 bases to trimming and J lost 8 bases; unmatched junction nucleotides: 6. The V gene's germline CDR1 is MGHDK and CDR2 SYGVNS. Here the CDR3 reads CASSEYGGRIDEQFF. Written as DNA, the CDR3 is TGTGCCAGCAGTGAATACGGCGGGAGGATCGATGAGCAGTTCTTC.

This clonotype was counted at least ten times. V and J are TRBV20-1 and TRBJ2-1; a possible D gene is TRBD2 (7 bases). The CDR3 spans 15 residues. V lost 6 bases, J lost 3 bases, and 18 bases lay in between. Germline CDR1 reads DFQATT; CDR2 reads SNEGSKA (reference sequence). The CDR3 DNA is TGCAGTGCGGCTAACAGGGAGGGGGGCTACAATGAGCAGTTCTTC. Translated, it gives CSAANREGGYNEQFF.

The table lists this clonotype with many counts. In DNA, the CDR3 is TGTGCCAGCAGCGCTCCGCCTTCCTACGAGCAGTACTTC. It translates to CASSAPPSYEQYF. The chain recombines TRBV11-2 with TRBJ2-7; no definite D call. V lost 5 bases to trimming and J lost 1 base, with 9 bases between them. Germline CDR1 and CDR2: SGHAT and FQNNGV. CDR3 size: 13 residues.

This clonotype was counted many times. This CDR3 reads CASSPPGRLAGQPQHF. The CDR3 DNA is TGTGCCAGCTCACCACCGGGGAGACTGGCCGGGCAGCCCCAGCATTTT. V is TRBV18 and J is TRBJ1-5, with D hard to call. Per germline, CDR1 KGHSH and CDR2 LQKENI. This CDR3 spans 16 amino acids. V dropped 0 bases and J dropped 7 bases, with 16 bases sitting between them.